Below, 21 T cell receptor beta chains from the same sample are listed, as sequenced in a study of cytomegalovirus exposure and HLA in healthy donors. Primers included in the PCR were 60 Vbeta and 13 Jbeta primers. TCRdb keeps only in-frame clones here, not all; method: immunoSEQ multiplex PCR. The sample has 150,000 or so clones, around 83% seen once. Sequencing was done on a sample of PBMCs. The receptors derive from a man aged 18 to 29 in good health and CMV-seropositive.

V and J are TRBV10-3 and TRBJ2-5, with 11 positions matching TRBD2. CDR3 length equals 14 residues. The J segment lost 5 bases and the V segment lost 4 bases, leaving 3 bases of the junction unmatched. CDR1 is ENHRY, CDR2 SYGVKD, per germline. Here the CDR3 DNA reads TGTGCCATCAGTGCGGCTAGCGGGGGGGAGACCCAGTACTTC. Translated, it gives CAISAASGGETQYF.

About this clone itself: A read error may produce the germline difference seen at one junction end. The V gene is TRBV5-1, the J gene TRBJ2-6; the D gene is possibly TRBD1 (6 bases). Germline V gene data show CDR1 as SGHRS and CDR2 as YFSETQ. The length of the CDR3 is 17 residues. For the CDR3, the DNA is TGCGCCAGCAGGTATCTCGACCGGGAAGCAGGGGCCAACGGCCTGACTTTC. It is translated as CASRYLDREAGANGLTF.

The rearrangement joins TRBV4-2 to TRBJ1-1; possibly TRBD1 for D (6 bases). The CDR3 has 13 residues. Trimming removed 4 bases from V and 6 bases from J, with 12 bases in between. Germline assignment: CDR1 LGHNA and CDR2 YNFKEQ. As DNA, the CDR3 is TGTGCCAGCAGCCCTTTAGAGGGGGCTGAAGCTTTCTTT. Its protein product is CASSPLEGAEAFF.

The V gene is TRBV6-1, the J gene TRBJ1-2, with TRBD1 matching over 11 bases. This CDR3 contains 15 residues. Looked up from germline, CDR1 is MNHNS and CDR2 is SASEGT. V shed 5 bases and J 4 bases; nucleotides not matched to a gene: 6. The CDR3 region is CASSPRTGGSYGYTF. Here the CDR3 DNA reads TGTGCCAGCAGTCCGCGGACAGGGGGCTCCTATGGCTACACCTTC.

The chain has TRBV10-3 and TRBJ1-6; maybe TRBD1 (6 bases). The CDR3 runs to 15 residues. In germline, CDR1 is ENHRY, CDR2 SYGVKD. V was trimmed by 0 bases and J by 10 bases, leaving 13 bases between them. The CDR3 bases are TGTGCCATCAGTGAGTCGAGGCAGGGGAACTCACCCCTCCACTTT. This gives the protein CAISESRQGNSPLHF.

The chain links TRBV25-1 to TRBJ2-7; D ambiguous. The CDR3 spans 11 residues. V shed 6 bases and J shed 4 bases, with 7 bases lying between them. Per the germline V gene, CDR1 is MGHDK and CDR2 is SYGVNS. Here the CDR3 reads CASSAGYEQYF. The CDR3 region has the DNA TGTGCCAGCAGCGCAGGATACGAGCAGTACTTC.

Details on this clone: At one end the junction does not follow the germline gene, possibly because of a read error. The J gene is TRBJ2-6, the V gene TRBV6-5, with D possibly being TRBD1 (5 bases). Germline CDR1 and CDR2: MNHEY and SVGAGI. CDR3 length: 12 residues. Here the CDR3 reads CASSPGANGLTF. CDR3 sequence (DNA): TGTGCCAGCAGTCCTGGGGCCAACGGCCTGACTTTC.

The chain links TRBV9 to TRBJ1-3; possibly TRBD1 for D (5 bases). The V end lost 4 bases, the J end lost 4 bases, and 12 bases lay between the germline ends. Germline loops: CDR1 SGDLS, CDR2 YYNGEE. This CDR3 is built from 14 residues. The CDR3 sequence is CASSPRRGGNTIYF. The CDR3 coding sequence is TGTGCCAGCAGCCCCCGTAGGGGAGGAAACACCATATATTTT.

This clone is a singleton in its sample. This rearrangement joins TRBV9 to TRBJ2-2; a possible D gene is TRBD2 (7 bases). Germline V gene data show CDR1 as SGDLS and CDR2 as YYNGEE. This CDR3 has 18 residues. Trimming shortened V by 0 bases and J by 2 bases, and 17 bases separated the two germline ends. The CDR3 region has the DNA TGTGCCAGCAGCGTAGAGGGGGGGGGACGGAGAAACACCGGGGAGCTGTTTTTT. Protein product: CASSVEGGGRRNTGELFF.

V usage is TRBV13 and J usage is TRBJ2-7, with TRBD1 as a possible D gene (6 bases). The CDR3 covers 14 residues. Germline CDR1 reads PRHDT; CDR2 reads FYEKMQ (reference sequence). Trimming left V 4 bases short and J 1 base short, with 11 bases between. CDR3 nucleotide sequence: TGTGCCAGCAGCTCGGACAGCCTATCCTACGAGCAGTACTTC. Amino acid sequence: CASSSDSLSYEQYF. Variable domain in full (rest from reference TRBV13 and TRBJ2-7): AAGVIQSPRHLIKEKRETATLKCYPIPRHDTVYWYQQGPGQDPQFLISFYEKMQSDKGSIPDRFSAQQFSDYHSELNMSSLELGDSALYFCASSSDSLSYEQYFGPGTRLTVT.

The chain carries TRBV4-1 and TRBJ1-1, with 11 nucleotides matching TRBD1. V shed 1 base, J shed 8 bases, and the junction held 6 bases outside the gene matches. The length of the CDR3 is 15 residues. Per the germline V gene, CDR1 is MGHRA and CDR2 is YSYEKL. The CDR3: CASSQVRDRGTEAFF. The DNA for the CDR3 is TGCGCCAGCAGCCAAGTTCGGGACAGGGGGACCGAAGCTTTCTTT.

This chain uses TRBV7-3 with TRBJ2-1; 11 nucleotides line up with TRBD1. Trimming removed 4 bases from V and 6 bases from J; junction bases left unmatched: 2. The CDR3 extends over 14 amino acids. The germline CDR1 and CDR2 sequences are SGHTA and FQGTGA. As DNA, the CDR3 is TGTGCCAGCAGCTCGGGACAGGGGGTCAATGAGCAGTTCTTC. As protein: CASSSGQGVNEQFF. The full variable domain, its missing parts supplied by reference TRBV7-3 and TRBJ2-1, is GAGVSQTPSNKVTEKGKYVELRCDPISGHTALYWYRQSLGQGPEFLIYFQGTGAADDSGLPNDRFFAVRPEGSVSTLKIQRTERGDSAVYLCASSSGQGVNEQFFGPGTRLTVL.

The chain employs TRBV10-3 and TRBJ1-5; D remains ambiguous. The CDR3 sequence is 13 residues long. V lost 11 bases to trimming and J lost 2 bases, with 13 bases between them. CDR1 ENHRY and CDR2 SYGVKD come from the germline V gene. CDR3 amino acids: CAGQAKGNQPQHF. The CDR3 nucleotides are TGTGCCGGGCAGGCCAAAGGCAATCAGCCCCAGCATTTT.

This clone was seen a handful of times. CDR3 protein: CASSSTAFMNTEAFF. The CDR3 nucleotides are TGTGCCAGCAGTTCAACAGCCTTCATGAACACTGAAGCTTTCTTT. The rearrangement links TRBV6-5 to TRBJ1-1; D is unresolved. This CDR3 has 15 amino acids. CDR1 is MNHEY, CDR2 SVGAGI, per germline. V lost 4 bases and J lost 0, with 12 bases in between.

CDR3 sequence: CASSSGMRTDTQYF. The DNA of the CDR3 is TGTGCCAGCAGTAGCGGGATGAGGACAGATACGCAGTATTTT. V gene TRBV7-3 combines with J gene TRBJ2-3; 8 bases agree with TRBD2. The V gene's germline CDR1 is SGHTA and CDR2 FQGTGA. Trimming at V came to 6 bases and at J to 3 bases, leaving 5 bases not matched to a gene. This CDR3 has 14 residues.

V usage is TRBV19 and J usage is TRBJ1-2; TRBD1 matches 10 bases. This CDR3 is built from 13 residues. Losses at the gene ends were 4 bases for V and 7 bases for J; bases not matched to a gene: 3. CDR1 and CDR2 (germline): LNHDA, SQIVND (reference sequence). The CDR3 DNA is TGTGCCAGTAGTACGACAGGGGGCGTTGGCTACACCTTC. Amino acids: CASSTTGGVGYTF.

This clone was recorded once. The chain combines TRBV30 with TRBJ1-1, with 8 positions matching TRBD1. The CDR3 extends over 13 amino acids. CDR1 is GTSNPN and CDR2 is SVGIG in the germline V gene (reference sequence). V was clipped by 5 bases and J by 1 base; unmatched bases: 3. CDR3 nucleotide sequence: TGTGCCTGGGAACAGGGGGGGAACACTGAAGCTTTCTTT. Amino acids: CAWEQGGNTEAFF.

V usage is TRBV19 and J usage is TRBJ1-5; 9 nucleotides agree with TRBD1. Per germline, CDR1 LNHDA and CDR2 SQIVND (reference sequence). The ends lost 7 bases at V and 0 bases at J; junction bases unmatched: 4. This CDR3 has 15 residues. CDR3 DNA: TGTGCCAGTATAGGGACAGGGATTAGCAATCAGCCCCAGCATTTT. It codes for CASIGTGISNQPQHF.

V gene TRBV7-8 combines with J gene TRBJ1-2, with D maybe TRBD1 (6 bases). V gave up 3 bases and J gave up 8 bases, with 13 bases separating them. The CDR3 totals 13 residues. Germline CDR1 SGHVS, CDR2 FQNEAQ. This chain's CDR3 is CASSFYRDGGYTF. The CDR3, as DNA: TGTGCCAGCAGCTTTTACAGGGACGGGGGCTACACCTTC.

The sample holds a few counts of this clone. Other DNA sequences from this sample encode an identical CDR3 as well. CDR3 amino acids: CSVGQGGNQPQHF. The CDR3 DNA follows: TGCAGCGTTGGCCAGGGGGGAAATCAGCCCCAGCATTTT. J is TRBJ1-5 and V is TRBV29-1; 7 nucleotides line up with TRBD1. V shed 4 bases, J shed 4 bases, and the junction held 4 bases outside the gene matches. Germline CDR1 is SQVTM and CDR2 is ANQGSEA. The CDR3 length is 13 residues.

V and J are TRBV27 and TRBJ2-7; 7 bases are shared with TRBD1. This CDR3 is built from 13 residues. Germline V gene sequence: CDR1 MNHEY, CDR2 SMNVEV (reference sequence). The ends lost 4 bases at V and 6 bases at J; junction bases unmatched: 6. This chain's CDR3 is CASSSGTVSEQYF. CDR3 coding DNA: TGTGCCAGCAGTTCTGGGACAGTTTCCGAGCAGTACTTC.